Ten or more counts support the clone carrying this TCR beta chain. Antigen: not known. This entry comes from a study of T cells after yellow fever vaccination. Synthesis of TCR cDNA relied on 5'RACE template switching, which attached a universal primer site and UMIs. One entry per CDR3 protein, called by TCRdb with MiXCR from the 5' RACE reads. Of some 390,000 distinct CDR3 sequences in the sample, approximately 6% were seen once. General study findings and limits: FACS-sorted repertoires might harbor abundant contaminating clonotypes from the bulk population. Faster peaking, at day 5 versus 15, marked a secondary response that was weaker. Clonotype sharing between CD4 and CD8 compartments was small.

The receptor was derived from a man under 40 who received the YFV17D yellow fever vaccine. The material sequenced was PBMCs, taken 5 days after the yellow fever booster vaccination.

CDR3 amino acids: CASSVKHSGLQTQYF. The DNA of the CDR3 is TGTGCCAGCAGCGTAAAACACAGTGGGTTGCAGACCCAGTACTTC. The V and J genes are TRBV9 and TRBJ2-5; D gene unclear. CDR1 is SGDLS and CDR2 is YYNGEE in the germline V gene. With 1 base removed from V and 6 bases from J, the gap between germline ends came to 16 bases. This CDR3 is 15 amino acids long.